This T cell receptor beta chain was sequenced in a study of blood T cell repertoires in COVID-19. About the research overall: Samples of COVID-19 (acute and convalescent) were obtained from the United States, Italy and Spain.

Source study methods: Quantification of nucleated cells was approximated via reference gene primer amplification. TCRdb keeps only in-frame clones here, not all; method: immunoSEQ multiplex PCR. V and J calls and clone size are as listed in that table; D and trimming were resolved from the DNA. The table records around 100,000 clones, around 84% of them present only once. A single count supports this clone. Sequenced sample: peripheral blood. The receptor comes from a human donor in a cohort sampled during active COVID-19.

CDR3 amino acids: CASSTTGVWDYGYTF. DNA of the CDR3: TGTGCCAGTAGTACAACAGGGGTTTGGGACTATGGCTACACCTTC. This chain connects TRBV19 to TRBJ1-2, with 7 bases identical to TRBD1. The CDR3 has 15 residues. J gave up 3 bases and V 4 bases, and 8 bases lay outside the gene matches. The germline V gene has CDR1 LNHDA and CDR2 SQIVND (reference sequence).